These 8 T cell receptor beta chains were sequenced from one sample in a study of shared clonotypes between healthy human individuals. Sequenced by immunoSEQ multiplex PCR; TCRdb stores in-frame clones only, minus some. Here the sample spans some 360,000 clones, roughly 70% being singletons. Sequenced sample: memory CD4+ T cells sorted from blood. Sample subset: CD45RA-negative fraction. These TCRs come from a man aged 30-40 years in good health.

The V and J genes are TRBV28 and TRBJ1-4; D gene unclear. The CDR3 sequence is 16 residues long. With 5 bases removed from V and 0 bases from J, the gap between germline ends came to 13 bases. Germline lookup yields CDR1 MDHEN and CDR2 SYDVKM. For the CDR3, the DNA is TGTGCCAGCAGTGTACTGACGGCCCCAACTAATGAAAAACTGTTTTTT. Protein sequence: CASSVLTAPTNEKLFF.

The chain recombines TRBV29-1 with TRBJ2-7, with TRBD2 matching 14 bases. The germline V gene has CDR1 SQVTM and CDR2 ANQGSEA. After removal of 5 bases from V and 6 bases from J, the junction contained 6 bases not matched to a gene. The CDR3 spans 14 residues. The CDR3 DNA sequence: TGCAGCGTTCACACGGGACTAGCGGGAGTCGAGCAGTACTTC. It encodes CSVHTGLAGVEQYF.

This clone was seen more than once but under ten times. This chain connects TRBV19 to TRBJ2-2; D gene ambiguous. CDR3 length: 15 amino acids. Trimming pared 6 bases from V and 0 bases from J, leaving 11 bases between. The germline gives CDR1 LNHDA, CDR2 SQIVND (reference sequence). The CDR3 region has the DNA TGTGCCAGTAGCCCGGGCCCCTCGAACACCGGGGAGCTGTTTTTT. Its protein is CASSPGPSNTGELFF. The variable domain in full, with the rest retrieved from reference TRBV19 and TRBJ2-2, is DGGITQSPKYLFRKEGQNVTLSCEQNLNHDAMYWYRQDPGQGLRLIYYSQIVNDFQKGDIAEGYSVSREKKESFPLTVTSAQKNPTAFYLCASSPGPSNTGELFFGEGSRLTVL.

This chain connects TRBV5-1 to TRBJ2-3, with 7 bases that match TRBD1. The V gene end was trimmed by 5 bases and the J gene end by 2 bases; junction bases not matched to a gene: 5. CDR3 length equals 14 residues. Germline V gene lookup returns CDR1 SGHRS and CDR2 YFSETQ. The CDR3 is CASRRGQFTDTQYF. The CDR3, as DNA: TGCGCCAGCAGAAGGGGACAGTTCACAGATACGCAGTATTTT.

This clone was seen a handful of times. CDR3 sequence (DNA): TGTGCCAGCAGCTTGGCGACAGAGACCCAGTACTTC. This sequence encodes CASSLATETQYF. The rearrangement links TRBV5-5 to TRBJ2-5, with D uncertain. The ends were cut back, 0 bases at V and 4 bases at J, with 4 bases in the middle. The CDR3 has 12 amino acids. Looked up from germline, CDR1 is SGHKS and CDR2 is YYEKEE (reference sequence).

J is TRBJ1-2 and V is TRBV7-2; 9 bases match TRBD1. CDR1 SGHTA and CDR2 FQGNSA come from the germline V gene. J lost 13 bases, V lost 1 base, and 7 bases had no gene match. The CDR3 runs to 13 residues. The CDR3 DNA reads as TGTGCCAGCAGCTTAGTTGGGGACAGGGTCCCCACCTTC. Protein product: CASSLVGDRVPTF. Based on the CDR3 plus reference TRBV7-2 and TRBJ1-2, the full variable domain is GAGVSQSPSNKVTEKGKDVELRCDPISGHTALYWYRQSLGQGLEFLIYFQGNSAPDKSGLPSDRFSAERTGGSVSTLTIQRTQQEDSAVYLCASSLVGDRVPTFGSGTRLTVV.

The CDR3: CASSVGGLAGVAGNEQFF. The DNA of the CDR3 is TGTGCCAGCAGCGTAGGGGGACTAGCGGGAGTTGCCGGCAATGAGCAGTTCTTC. This chain joins TRBV9 and TRBJ2-1, with 14 positions matching TRBD2. This CDR3 region has 18 residues. Germline V CDR1 and CDR2: SGDLS, YYNGEE. Trimming at V came to 0 bases and at J to 6 bases, leaving 8 bases not matched to a gene.

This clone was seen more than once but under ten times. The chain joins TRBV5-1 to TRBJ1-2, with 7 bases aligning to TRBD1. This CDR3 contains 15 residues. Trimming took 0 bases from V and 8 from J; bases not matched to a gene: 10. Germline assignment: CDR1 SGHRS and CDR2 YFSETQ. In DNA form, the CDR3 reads TGCGCCAGCAGCTTGGGAACGAACAGGGGAGTAGGCTACACCTTC. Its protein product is CASSLGTNRGVGYTF. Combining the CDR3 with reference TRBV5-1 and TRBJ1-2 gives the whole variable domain KAGVTQTPRYLIKTRGQQVTLSCSPISGHRSVSWYQQTPGQGLQFLFEYFSETQRNKGNFPGRFSGRQFSNSRSEMNVSTLELGDSALYLCASSLGTNRGVGYTFGSGTRLTVV.